The clone carrying this TCR beta chain was found many times. TCRdb processed the multiplex PCR reads anew with MiXCR; each CDR3 protein has one entry. The sample records about 60,000 distinct CDR3 sequences, less than 75% being singletons. The CDR3 runs to 16 residues. Germline CDR1 MNHNY, CDR2 SVGAGI (reference sequence). The V and J ends lost 5 bases and 4 bases, in that order; junction bases with no gene match: 8. The data belong to a study of breast tumors, draining lymph nodes, adjacent tissues. This clonotype was obtained from a female donor with breast cancer. Some clones in this sample may be carry-over from other donors' samples. This chain connects TRBV6-6 to TRBJ1-4, with TRBD1 identical over 9 bases. The sample taken for sequencing was breast tumor tissue. Here the CDR3 reads CASSHGTGLINEKLFF. The CDR3 region has the DNA TGTGCCAGCAGTCACGGGACAGGGCTTATTAATGAAAAACTGTTTTTT.